The entry below describes one T cell receptor (beta chain). Method: immunoSEQ multiplex PCR; TCRdb's copy keeps in-frame clones and lacks some. The sample has approximately 89,000 clones, approximately 94% seen once. There are 16 residues in the CDR3. Germline CDR1 and CDR2: SGHRS and YFSETQ. Deletions cut 0 bases from V and 2 bases from J, with 13 bases between. The data stem from a study of technical replicates of blood from a few donors. The receptor was derived from a human donor in good health. The sequencing sample was made of T cells isolated from PBMCs. The rearrangement joins TRBV5-1 to TRBJ2-3; tentatively, D is TRBD2 (7 bases). CDR3 in DNA: TGCGCCAGCAGCTTGGTTGCGGGGGCCCTCACAGATACGCAGTATTTT. Translating gives CASSLVAGALTDTQYF. The whole variable domain, filled in from reference TRBV5-1 and TRBJ2-3, reads KAGVTQTPRYLIKTRGQQVTLSCSPISGHRSVSWYQQTPGQGLQFLFEYFSETQRNKGNFPGRFSGRQFSNSRSEMNVSTLELGDSALYLCASSLVAGALTDTQYFGPGTRLTVL.